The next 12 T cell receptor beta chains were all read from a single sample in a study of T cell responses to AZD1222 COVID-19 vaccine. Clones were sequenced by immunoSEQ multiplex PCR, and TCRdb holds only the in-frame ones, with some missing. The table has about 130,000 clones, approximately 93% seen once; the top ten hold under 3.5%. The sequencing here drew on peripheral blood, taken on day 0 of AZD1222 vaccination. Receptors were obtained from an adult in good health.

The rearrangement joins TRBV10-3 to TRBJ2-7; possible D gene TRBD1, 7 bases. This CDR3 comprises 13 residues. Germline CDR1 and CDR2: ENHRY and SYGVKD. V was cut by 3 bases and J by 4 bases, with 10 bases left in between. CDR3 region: CAISDQGGYEQYF. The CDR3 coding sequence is TGTGCCATCAGTGACCAGGGGGGTTACGAGCAGTACTTC.

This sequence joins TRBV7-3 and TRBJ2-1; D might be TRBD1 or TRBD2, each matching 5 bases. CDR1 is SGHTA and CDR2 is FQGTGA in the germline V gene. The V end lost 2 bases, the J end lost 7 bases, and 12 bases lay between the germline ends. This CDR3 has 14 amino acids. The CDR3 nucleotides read TGTGCCAGCAGCTTAGGCAGGGAGCGGAATGAGCAGTTCTTC. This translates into CASSLGRERNEQFF.

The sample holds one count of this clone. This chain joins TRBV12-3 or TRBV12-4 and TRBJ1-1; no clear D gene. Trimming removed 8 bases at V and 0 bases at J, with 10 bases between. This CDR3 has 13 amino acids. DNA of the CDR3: TGTGCCAGCGGGGAGTTGATGAACACTGAAGCTTTCTTT. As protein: CASGELMNTEAFF.

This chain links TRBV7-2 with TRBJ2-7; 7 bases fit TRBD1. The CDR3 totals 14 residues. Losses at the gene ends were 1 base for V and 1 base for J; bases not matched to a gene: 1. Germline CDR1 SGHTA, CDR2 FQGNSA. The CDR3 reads CASSLGTGSYEQYF. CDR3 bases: TGTGCCAGCAGCTTAGGGACAGGATCCTACGAGCAGTACTTC.

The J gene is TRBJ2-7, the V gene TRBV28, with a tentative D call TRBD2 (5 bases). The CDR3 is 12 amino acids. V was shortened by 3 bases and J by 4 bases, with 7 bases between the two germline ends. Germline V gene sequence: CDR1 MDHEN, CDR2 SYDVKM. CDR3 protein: CASSLRTYEQYF. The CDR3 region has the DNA TGTGCCAGCAGTTTGAGGACTTACGAGCAGTACTTC. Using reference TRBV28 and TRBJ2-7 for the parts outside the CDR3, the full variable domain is DVKVTQSSRYLVKRTGEKVFLECVQDMDHENMFWYRQDPGLGLRLIYFSYDVKMKEKGDIPEGYSVSREKKERFSLILESASTNQTSMYLCASSLRTYEQYFGPGTRLTVT.

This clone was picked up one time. The CDR3 protein is CASSVAATGELFF. The CDR3 region has the DNA TGTGCCAGCAGCGTAGCGGCCACCGGGGAGCTGTTTTTT. The chain combines TRBV9 with TRBJ2-2; D is undetermined. Trimming removed 0 bases from V and 4 bases from J, with 4 bases in between. Germline CDR1 SGDLS, CDR2 YYNGEE. CDR3 size: 13 residues.

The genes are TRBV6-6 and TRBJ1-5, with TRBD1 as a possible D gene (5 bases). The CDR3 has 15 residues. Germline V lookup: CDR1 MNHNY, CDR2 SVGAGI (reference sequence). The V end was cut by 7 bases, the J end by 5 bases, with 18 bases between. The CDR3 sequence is CASTLRIKQDQPQHF. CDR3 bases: TGTGCCAGCACTTTACGGATAAAACAGGATCAGCCCCAGCATTTT.

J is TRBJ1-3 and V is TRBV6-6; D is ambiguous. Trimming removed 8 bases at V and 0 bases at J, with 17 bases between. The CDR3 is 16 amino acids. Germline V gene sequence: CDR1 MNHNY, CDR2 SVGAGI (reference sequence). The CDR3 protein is CASALLLGLSGNTIYF. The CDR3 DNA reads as TGTGCCAGCGCGTTACTCCTCGGCCTCTCTGGAAACACCATATATTTT.

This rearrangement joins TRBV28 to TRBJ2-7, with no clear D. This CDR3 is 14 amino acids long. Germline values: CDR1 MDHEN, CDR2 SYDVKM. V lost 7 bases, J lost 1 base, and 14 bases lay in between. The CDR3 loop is CASIMGGNSYEQYF. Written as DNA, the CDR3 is TGTGCCAGCATTATGGGCGGAAATTCCTACGAGCAGTACTTC.

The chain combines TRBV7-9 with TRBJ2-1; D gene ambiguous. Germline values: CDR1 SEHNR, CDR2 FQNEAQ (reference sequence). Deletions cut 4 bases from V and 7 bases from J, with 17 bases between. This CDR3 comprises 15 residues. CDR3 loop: CASSSPAGARNEQFF. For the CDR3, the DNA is TGTGCCAGCAGCTCACCGGCCGGTGCGAGGAATGAGCAGTTCTTC.

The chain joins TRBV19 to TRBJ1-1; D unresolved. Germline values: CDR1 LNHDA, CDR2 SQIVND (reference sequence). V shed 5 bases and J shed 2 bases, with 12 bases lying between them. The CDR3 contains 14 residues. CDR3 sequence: CASSPTRTNTEAFF. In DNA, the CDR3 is TGTGCCAGTAGTCCGACACGGACTAACACTGAAGCTTTCTTT. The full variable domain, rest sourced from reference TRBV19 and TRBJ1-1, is DGGITQSPKYLFRKEGQNVTLSCEQNLNHDAMYWYRQDPGQGLRLIYYSQIVNDFQKGDIAEGYSVSREKKESFPLTVTSAQKNPTAFYLCASSPTRTNTEAFFGQGTRLTVV.

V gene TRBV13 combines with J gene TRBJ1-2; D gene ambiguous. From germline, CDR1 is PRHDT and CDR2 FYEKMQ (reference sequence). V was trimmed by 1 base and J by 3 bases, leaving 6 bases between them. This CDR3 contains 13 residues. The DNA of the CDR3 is TGTGCCAGCAGCTTAGCTGGGGACTATGGCTACACCTTC. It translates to CASSLAGDYGYTF.